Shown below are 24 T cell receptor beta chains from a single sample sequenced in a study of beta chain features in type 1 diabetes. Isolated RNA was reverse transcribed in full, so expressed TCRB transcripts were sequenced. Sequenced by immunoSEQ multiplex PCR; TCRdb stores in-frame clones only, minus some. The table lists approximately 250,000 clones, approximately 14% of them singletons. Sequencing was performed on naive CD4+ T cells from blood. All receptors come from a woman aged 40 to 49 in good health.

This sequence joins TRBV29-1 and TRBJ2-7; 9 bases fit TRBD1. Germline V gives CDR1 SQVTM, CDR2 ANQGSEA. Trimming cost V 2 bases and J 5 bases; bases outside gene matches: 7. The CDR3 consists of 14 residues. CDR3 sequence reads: CSVETYRGPNEQYF. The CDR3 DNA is TGCAGCGTTGAAACATACAGGGGGCCCAACGAGCAGTACTTC.

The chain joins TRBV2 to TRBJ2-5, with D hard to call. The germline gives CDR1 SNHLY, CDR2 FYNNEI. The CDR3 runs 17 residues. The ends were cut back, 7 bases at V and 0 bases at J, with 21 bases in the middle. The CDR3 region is CASNNLSPLMDQETQYF. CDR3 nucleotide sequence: TGTGCCAGCAATAACCTATCCCCCCTTATGGACCAAGAGACCCAGTACTTC.

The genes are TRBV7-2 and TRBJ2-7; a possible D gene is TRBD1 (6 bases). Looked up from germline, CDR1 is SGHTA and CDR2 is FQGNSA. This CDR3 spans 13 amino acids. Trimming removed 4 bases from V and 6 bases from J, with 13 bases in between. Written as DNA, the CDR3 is TGTGCCAGCAGCTCTGCGACAGGAGGCGAGCAGTACTTC. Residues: CASSSATGGEQYF.

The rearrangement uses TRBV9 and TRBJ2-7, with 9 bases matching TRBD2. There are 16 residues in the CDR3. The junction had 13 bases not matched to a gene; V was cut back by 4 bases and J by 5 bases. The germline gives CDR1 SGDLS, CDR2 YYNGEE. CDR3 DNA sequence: TGTGCCAGCAGCCCCTCTGGTGCGGGGGGGACGAACGAGCAGTACTTC. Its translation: CASSPSGAGGTNEQYF.

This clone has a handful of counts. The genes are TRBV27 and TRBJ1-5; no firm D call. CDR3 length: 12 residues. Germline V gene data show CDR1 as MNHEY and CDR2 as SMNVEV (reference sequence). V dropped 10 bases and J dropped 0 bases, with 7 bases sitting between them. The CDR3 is CATSHSNQPQHF. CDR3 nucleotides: TGTGCCACCTCACATAGCAATCAGCCCCAGCATTTT.

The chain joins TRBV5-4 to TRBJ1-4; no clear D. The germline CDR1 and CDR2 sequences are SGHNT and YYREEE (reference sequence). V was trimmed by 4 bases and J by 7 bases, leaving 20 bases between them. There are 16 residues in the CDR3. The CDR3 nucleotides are TGTGCCAGCAGCCAACATTCCGGGCGAGGAGGTGAAAAACTGTTTTTT. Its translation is CASSQHSGRGGEKLFF.

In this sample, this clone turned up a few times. The CDR3 protein is CASSYGGLGENTEAFF. The CDR3 nucleotides are TGTGCCAGCAGTTACGGTGGATTAGGAGAGAACACTGAAGCTTTCTTT. The V gene is TRBV6-5, the J gene TRBJ1-1; D gene uncertain. Germline loops: CDR1 MNHEY, CDR2 SVGAGI. The CDR3 is 16 amino acids. Trimming cost V 2 bases and J 1 base, with 14 bases left between them.

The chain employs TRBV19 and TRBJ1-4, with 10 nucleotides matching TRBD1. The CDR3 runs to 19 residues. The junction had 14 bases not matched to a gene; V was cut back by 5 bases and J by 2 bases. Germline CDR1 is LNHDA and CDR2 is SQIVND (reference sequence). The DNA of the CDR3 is TGTGCCAGTAGTCCGCCTAGGGACAGGGGAGTTTGGACTAATGAAAAACTGTTTTTT. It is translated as CASSPPRDRGVWTNEKLFF.

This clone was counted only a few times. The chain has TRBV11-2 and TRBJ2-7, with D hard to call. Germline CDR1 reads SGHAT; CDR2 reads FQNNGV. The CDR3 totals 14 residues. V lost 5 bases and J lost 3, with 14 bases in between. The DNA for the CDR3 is TGTGCCAGCAGCGCGGTCCGAGAATTCTACGAGCAGTACTTC. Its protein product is CASSAVREFYEQYF.

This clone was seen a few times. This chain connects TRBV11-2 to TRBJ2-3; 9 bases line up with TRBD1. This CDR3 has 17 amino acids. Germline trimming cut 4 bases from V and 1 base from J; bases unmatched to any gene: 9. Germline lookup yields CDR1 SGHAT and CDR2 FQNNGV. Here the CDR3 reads CASSSYRGRRGTDTQYF. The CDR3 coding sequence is TGTGCCAGCAGCTCCTACAGGGGGCGGAGGGGCACAGATACGCAGTATTTT.

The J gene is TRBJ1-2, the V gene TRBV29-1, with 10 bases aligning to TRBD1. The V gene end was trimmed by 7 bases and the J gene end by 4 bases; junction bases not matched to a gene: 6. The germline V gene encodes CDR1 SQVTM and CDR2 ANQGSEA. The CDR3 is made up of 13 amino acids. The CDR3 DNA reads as TGCAGCGCTCTGAGGACAGGGGGCTATGGCTACACCTTC. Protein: CSALRTGGYGYTF.

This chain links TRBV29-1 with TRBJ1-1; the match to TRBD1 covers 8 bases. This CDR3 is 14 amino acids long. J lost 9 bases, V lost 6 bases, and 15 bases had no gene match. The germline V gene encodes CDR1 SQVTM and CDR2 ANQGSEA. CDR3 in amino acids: CSVKGTGTGLQAFF. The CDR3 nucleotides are TGCAGCGTCAAAGGGACAGGTACGGGACTGCAAGCTTTCTTT.

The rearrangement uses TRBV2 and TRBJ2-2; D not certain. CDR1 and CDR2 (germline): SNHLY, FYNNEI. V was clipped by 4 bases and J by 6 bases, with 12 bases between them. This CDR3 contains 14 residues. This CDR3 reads CASSVVQFSGELFF. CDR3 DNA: TGTGCCAGCAGTGTCGTCCAGTTCTCCGGGGAGCTGTTTTTT.

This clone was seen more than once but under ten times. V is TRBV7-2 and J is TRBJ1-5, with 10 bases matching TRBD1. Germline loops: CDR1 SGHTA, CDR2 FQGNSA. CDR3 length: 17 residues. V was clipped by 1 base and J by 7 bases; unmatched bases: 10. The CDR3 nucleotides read TGTGCCAGCAGCTTAGGCGGCGGGACAGGGGCTGGGCAGCCCCAGCATTTT. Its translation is CASSLGGGTGAGQPQHF.

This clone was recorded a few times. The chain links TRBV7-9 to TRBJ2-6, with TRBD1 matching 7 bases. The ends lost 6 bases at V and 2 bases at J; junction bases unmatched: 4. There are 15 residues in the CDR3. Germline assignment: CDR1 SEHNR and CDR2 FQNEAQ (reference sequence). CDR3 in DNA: TGTGCCAGCAGTCGACAGGGAACTGGGGCCAACGTCCTGACTTTC. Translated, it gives CASSRQGTGANVLTF.

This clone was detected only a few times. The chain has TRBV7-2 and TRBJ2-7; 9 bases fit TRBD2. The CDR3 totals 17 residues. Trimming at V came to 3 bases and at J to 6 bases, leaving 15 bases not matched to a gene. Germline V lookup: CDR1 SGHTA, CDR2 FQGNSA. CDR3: CASSLGVAGGRSPEQYF. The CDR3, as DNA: TGTGCCAGCAGCTTGGGGGTTGCGGGGGGGCGATCCCCCGAGCAGTACTTC.

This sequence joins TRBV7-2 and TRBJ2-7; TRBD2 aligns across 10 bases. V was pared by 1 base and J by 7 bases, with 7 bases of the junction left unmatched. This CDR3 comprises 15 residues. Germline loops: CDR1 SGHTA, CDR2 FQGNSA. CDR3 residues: CASSLGSSGGWEQYF. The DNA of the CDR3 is TGTGCCAGCAGCTTAGGGAGTAGCGGGGGGTGGGAGCAGTACTTC.

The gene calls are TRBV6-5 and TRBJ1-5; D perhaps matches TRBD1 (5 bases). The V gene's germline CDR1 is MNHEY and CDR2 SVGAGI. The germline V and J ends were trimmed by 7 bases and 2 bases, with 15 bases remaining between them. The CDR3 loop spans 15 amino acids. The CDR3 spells CASNTFGGGNQPQHF. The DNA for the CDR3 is TGTGCCAGCAACACCTTCGGGGGGGGCAATCAGCCCCAGCATTTT.

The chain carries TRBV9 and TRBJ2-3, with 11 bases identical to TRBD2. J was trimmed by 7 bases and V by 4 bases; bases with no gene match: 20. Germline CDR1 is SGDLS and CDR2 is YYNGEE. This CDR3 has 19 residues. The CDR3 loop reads CASSPHGTRGLAVVNTQYF. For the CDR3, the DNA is TGTGCCAGCAGCCCCCATGGGACTCGGGGACTAGCGGTAGTTAATACGCAGTATTTT.

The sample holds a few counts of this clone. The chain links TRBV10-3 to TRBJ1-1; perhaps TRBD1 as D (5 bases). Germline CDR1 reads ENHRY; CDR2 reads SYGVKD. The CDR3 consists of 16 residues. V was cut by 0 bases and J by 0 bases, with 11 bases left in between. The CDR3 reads CAISESPGRVNTEAFF. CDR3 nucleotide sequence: TGTGCCATCAGTGAGTCGCCCGGCAGGGTGAACACTGAAGCTTTCTTT.

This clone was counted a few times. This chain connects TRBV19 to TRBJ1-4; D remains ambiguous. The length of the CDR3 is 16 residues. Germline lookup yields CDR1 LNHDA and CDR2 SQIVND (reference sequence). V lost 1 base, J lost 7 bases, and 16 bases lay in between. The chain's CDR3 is CASSIATGSVGEKLFF. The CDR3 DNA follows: TGTGCCAGTAGTATAGCCACGGGATCGGTCGGTGAAAAACTGTTTTTT.

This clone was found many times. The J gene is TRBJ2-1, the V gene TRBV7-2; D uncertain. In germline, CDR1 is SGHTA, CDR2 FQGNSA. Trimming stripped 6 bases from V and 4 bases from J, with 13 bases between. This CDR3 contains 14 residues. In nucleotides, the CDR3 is TGTGCCAGCAGGGGCCGCCAGATGTACAATGAGCAGTTCTTC. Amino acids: CASRGRQMYNEQFF.

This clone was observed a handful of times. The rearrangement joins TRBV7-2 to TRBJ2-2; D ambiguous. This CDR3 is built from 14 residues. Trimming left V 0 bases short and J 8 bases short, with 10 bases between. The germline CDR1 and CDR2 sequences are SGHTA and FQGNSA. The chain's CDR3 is CASSLAGRPGELFF. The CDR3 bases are TGTGCCAGCAGCTTAGCGGGCCGGCCAGGGGAGCTGTTTTTT.

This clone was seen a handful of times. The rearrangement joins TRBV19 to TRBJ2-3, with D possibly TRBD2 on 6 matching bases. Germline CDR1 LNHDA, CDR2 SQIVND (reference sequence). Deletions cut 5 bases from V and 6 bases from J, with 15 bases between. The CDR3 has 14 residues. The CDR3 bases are TGTGCCAGTAGTTCCGAGGGACTGCCGGATACGCAGTATTTT. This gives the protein CASSSEGLPDTQYF.